The 24 T cell receptor beta chains reported below all come from one sample, sequenced in a study of T cell responses to AZD1222 COVID-19 vaccine. The repertoire was sequenced with immunoSEQ multiplex PCR; TCRdb's copy has only in-frame clones and lacks some. The sample holds 55,000 to 75,000 clones, around 90% seen once. Source: peripheral blood, taken on day 0 of AZD1222 vaccination. The source of these receptors is an adult in good health.

The chain is built from TRBV11-2 and TRBJ2-7; TRBD1 aligns across 7 bases. V lost 0 bases to trimming and J lost 4 bases; unmatched junction nucleotides: 9. The length of the CDR3 is 16 residues. Germline-derived CDR1 and CDR2 are SGHAT and FQNNGV. The DNA of the CDR3 is TGTGCCAGCAGCTTAGATCGAAGGGGGCGGACGTACGAGCAGTACTTC. This codes for CASSLDRRGRTYEQYF.

This clone is a singleton in its sample. This chain joins TRBV6-5 and TRBJ1-2; 8 bases agree with TRBD1. The CDR3 is 13 amino acids. Germline V gene sequence: CDR1 MNHEY, CDR2 SVGAGI. The J segment lost 5 bases and the V segment lost 5 bases, leaving 4 bases of the junction unmatched. CDR3 nucleotides: TGTGCCAGCAGTCCGGGACAGGCATATGGCTACACCTTC. Amino acid sequence: CASSPGQAYGYTF.

A single count supports this clone. This CDR3 reads CASRDRVGGYTF. The CDR3 DNA reads TGTGCCAGCAGGGACAGGGTAGGAGGCTACACCTTC. V and J are TRBV27 and TRBJ1-2; TRBD1 matches at 8 bases. CDR3 length: 12 residues. The germline V gene encodes CDR1 MNHEY and CDR2 SMNVEV (reference sequence). The V and J ends lost 6 bases and 8 bases, in that order; junction bases with no gene match: 5.

This chain links TRBV5-6 with TRBJ1-5; unclear D gene. CDR1 is SGHDT, CDR2 YYEEEE, per germline. This CDR3 is 14 amino acids long. V lost 1 base and J 6 bases, leaving 11 bases between the germline ends. CDR3 DNA: TGTGCCAGCAGCTTGTCCCCGTCGGGTCAGCCCCAGCATTTT. Amino acids: CASSLSPSGQPQHF.

The genes are TRBV7-9 and TRBJ2-3; D not resolved. The CDR3 loop spans 15 amino acids. Trimming took 2 bases from V and 8 from J, leaving 17 bases between them. Germline V gene data show CDR1 as SEHNR and CDR2 as FQNEAQ (reference sequence). CDR3 nucleotide sequence: TGTGCCAGCAGCTTATTCTTCCGTAACGGCCGTACGCAGTATTTT. Amino acids: CASSLFFRNGRTQYF.

This rearrangement joins TRBV9 to TRBJ1-1; unclear D gene. There are 13 residues in the CDR3. Germline-derived CDR1 and CDR2 are SGDLS and YYNGEE. Trimming took off 4 bases at V and 1 base at J, with 8 bases between the two ends. The CDR3 DNA sequence: TGTGCCAGCAGCTCTCGACAGAACACTGAAGCTTTCTTT. Translated: CASSSRQNTEAFF.

V usage is TRBV7-3 and J usage is TRBJ1-1; D call uncertain. Trimming pared 5 bases from V and 4 bases from J, leaving 14 bases between. CDR1 SGHTA and CDR2 FQGTGA come from the germline V gene. The CDR3 length is 14 residues. CDR3 sequence (DNA): TGTGCCAGCAGCCCAGGACCGGCAACCACTGAAGCTTTCTTT. This gives the protein CASSPGPATTEAFF.

The chain joins TRBV5-1 to TRBJ2-3; 8 bases fit TRBD2. The CDR3 loop spans 15 amino acids. Trimming took 7 bases from V and 3 from J; bases not matched to a gene: 10. The germline gives CDR1 SGHRS, CDR2 YFSETQ. This chain's CDR3 is CASYDGGASTDTQYF. For the CDR3, the DNA is TGCGCCAGCTATGACGGGGGGGCCTCTACAGATACGCAGTATTTT.

The chain joins TRBV19 to TRBJ1-1; D unresolved. Trimming removed 1 base at V and 0 bases at J, with 6 bases between. CDR1 and CDR2 from the germline V gene are LNHDA and SQIVND (reference sequence). This CDR3 is 14 amino acids long. CDR3 sequence: CASSIVTMNTEAFF. DNA of the CDR3: TGTGCCAGTAGTATAGTAACCATGAACACTGAAGCTTTCTTT.

The chain joins TRBV3-1 (or the pseudogene TRBV3-2) to TRBJ2-5, with 7 nucleotides matching TRBD2. V dropped 0 bases and J dropped 2; count of bases not matched to a gene: 15. The germline V gene has CDR1 LGHDT and CDR2 YNNKEL (reference sequence). The CDR3 is 19 amino acids. CDR3: CASSQDGWSAGWGQETQYF. In DNA form, the CDR3 reads TGTGCCAGCAGCCAAGATGGGTGGTCAGCGGGGTGGGGTCAAGAGACCCAGTACTTC.

The chain is built from TRBV27 and TRBJ1-4, with D unresolved. The V gene's germline CDR1 is MNHEY and CDR2 SMNVEV (reference sequence). The CDR3 loop spans 15 amino acids. Trimming cost V 7 bases and J 5 bases, with 17 bases left between them. CDR3 in DNA: TGTGCCAGCAAGGATCAGTCACTCCTAAATGAAAAACTGTTTTTT. Its protein is CASKDQSLLNEKLFF.

This chain connects TRBV21-1 to TRBJ2-2. TRBV21-1 is a pseudogene locus. The CDR3 sequence is 15 residues long. Here the CDR3 reads CASSNGTRNTGELFF. DNA for the CDR3: TGTGCCAGCAGCAACGGGACGAGAAACACCGGGGAGCTGTTTTTT.

J is TRBJ1-2 and V is TRBV2, with 7 bases aligning to TRBD1. V trimming: 6 bases; J trimming: 8 bases; junction bases outside the gene matches: 9. CDR3 length: 13 residues. Germline loops: CDR1 SNHLY, CDR2 FYNNEI. CDR3 sequence reads: CASRGTVLGGYTF. The CDR3 region has the DNA TGTGCCAGCAGGGGGACAGTTCTGGGCGGCTACACCTTC.

V gene TRBV11-2 combines with J gene TRBJ2-7, with TRBD2 identical over 11 bases. The germline V gene encodes CDR1 SGHAT and CDR2 FQNNGV. The CDR3 loop spans 15 amino acids. Germline trimming cut 5 bases from V and 3 bases from J; bases unmatched to any gene: 6. As DNA, the CDR3 is TGTGCCAGCAGCCCTACTAGCGGGGGAGGCTACGAGCAGTACTTC. Its protein is CASSPTSGGGYEQYF.

This clone was observed a handful of times. This sequence joins TRBV2 and TRBJ2-1; possibly TRBD1 or TRBD2 for D (6 bases each). Trimming stripped 8 bases from V and 0 bases from J, with 11 bases between. This CDR3 is 14 amino acids long. Germline V lookup: CDR1 SNHLY, CDR2 FYNNEI. CDR3 residues: CASGRDTSYNEQFF. CDR3 bases: TGTGCCAGCGGGCGGGACACCTCCTACAATGAGCAGTTCTTC.

The chain is built from TRBV30 and TRBJ1-2; a possible D gene is TRBD1 (5 bases). Trimming stripped 2 bases from V and 4 bases from J, with 17 bases between. The germline V gene encodes CDR1 GTSNPN and CDR2 SVGIG (reference sequence). This CDR3 has 15 residues. The CDR3 is CAWSPQATSTYGYTF. CDR3 nucleotide sequence: TGTGCCTGGAGTCCACAGGCGACTAGTACCTATGGCTACACCTTC.

The V gene is TRBV19, the J gene TRBJ1-4, with TRBD1 as a possible D gene (5 bases). Per the germline V gene, CDR1 is LNHDA and CDR2 is SQIVND (reference sequence). The CDR3 covers 14 residues. Deletions cut 5 bases from V and 8 bases from J, with 15 bases between. The DNA for the CDR3 is TGTGCCAGTAGTCCTGGGACCACTGGGGAAAAACTGTTTTTT. Translation gives CASSPGTTGEKLFF.

The chain uses TRBV9 and TRBJ1-2; D might be TRBD1 (5 bases). The V end was cut by 4 bases, the J end by 0 bases, with 10 bases between. Germline assignment: CDR1 SGDLS and CDR2 YYNGEE. The CDR3 is made up of 14 amino acids. The DNA for the CDR3 is TGTGCCAGCAGCCCGGGACGTTCTAACTATGGCTACACCTTC. Translating it yields CASSPGRSNYGYTF.

The chain employs TRBV10-2 and TRBJ2-5; 8 positions match TRBD2. V was pared by 11 bases and J by 7 bases, with 12 bases of the junction left unmatched. Germline-derived CDR1 and CDR2 are WSHSY and SAAADI. This CDR3 has 13 amino acids. In DNA form, the CDR3 reads TGCGCCTCCAGGTTAGCGGGGTCGGTGACCCAGTACTTC. It codes for CASRLAGSVTQYF.

The V call is TRBV18, the J call TRBJ1-1; 7 positions match TRBD1. The CDR3 loop spans 13 amino acids. From germline, CDR1 is KGHSH and CDR2 LQKENI. V trimming: 0 bases; J trimming: 10 bases; junction bases outside the gene matches: 5. CDR3 amino acids: CASSPPQGYVAFF. The CDR3 DNA reads as TGTGCCAGCTCACCACCACAGGGGTATGTAGCTTTCTTT.

The chain is built from TRBV5-1 and TRBJ1-4; TRBD1 might be the D (6 bases). This CDR3 has 17 amino acids. From germline, CDR1 is SGHRS and CDR2 YFSETQ. Trimming removed 2 bases from V and 3 bases from J, with 17 bases in between. The CDR3: CASSLGGAGGANEKLFF. The CDR3 DNA sequence: TGCGCCAGCAGCTTAGGGGGGGCTGGTGGAGCTAATGAAAAACTGTTTTTT.

The V and J genes are TRBV5-1 and TRBJ1-3; D gene uncertain. The V end was cut by 4 bases, the J end by 2 bases, with 7 bases between. The germline V gene encodes CDR1 SGHRS and CDR2 YFSETQ. The CDR3 runs to 13 residues. The CDR3 sequence: CASSPVTGNTIYF. As DNA, the CDR3 is TGCGCCAGCAGCCCGGTCACTGGAAACACCATATATTTT.

V is TRBV24-1 and J is TRBJ2-7; D might be TRBD1 (5 bases). Germline V CDR1 and CDR2: KGHDR, SFDVKD. V dropped 8 bases and J dropped 4 bases, with 14 bases sitting between them. The CDR3 contains 13 residues. CDR3 in amino acids: CATTGGREYEQYF. The CDR3, as DNA: TGTGCCACCACCGGTGGCAGGGAATACGAGCAGTACTTC.

V usage is TRBV5-1 and J usage is TRBJ1-2, with 9 bases identical to TRBD1. The CDR3 runs to 16 residues. The J segment lost 6 bases and the V segment lost 2 bases, leaving 11 bases of the junction unmatched. The V gene's germline CDR1 is SGHRS and CDR2 YFSETQ. Here the CDR3 reads CASSFDRGSIGNGYTF. DNA for the CDR3: TGCGCCAGCAGCTTTGACAGGGGGTCTATAGGGAATGGCTACACCTTC.